This TCR beta chain appears in the sequencing data of a study of cytomegalovirus exposure and HLA in healthy donors. Repertoires were generated with immunoSEQ multiplex PCR, while TCRdb's copy carries only in-frame clones and drops some. This sample yields over 110,000 clones, of which roughly 86% are seen a single time; under 9% belongs to the top ten. Germline CDR1 KGHSH, CDR2 LQKENI. V lost 3 bases to trimming and J lost 0 bases, with 6 bases between them. CDR3 length: 15 amino acids. The clonotype was recovered from a man aged 18 to 35 in good health and CMV-seropositive. V is TRBV18 and J is TRBJ1-6; the D is unclear. The sample taken for sequencing was PBMCs. The CDR3 loop reads CASSPYSSYNSPLHF. The DNA of the CDR3 is TGTGCCAGCTCACCTTATAGCTCCTATAATTCACCCCTCCACTTT.